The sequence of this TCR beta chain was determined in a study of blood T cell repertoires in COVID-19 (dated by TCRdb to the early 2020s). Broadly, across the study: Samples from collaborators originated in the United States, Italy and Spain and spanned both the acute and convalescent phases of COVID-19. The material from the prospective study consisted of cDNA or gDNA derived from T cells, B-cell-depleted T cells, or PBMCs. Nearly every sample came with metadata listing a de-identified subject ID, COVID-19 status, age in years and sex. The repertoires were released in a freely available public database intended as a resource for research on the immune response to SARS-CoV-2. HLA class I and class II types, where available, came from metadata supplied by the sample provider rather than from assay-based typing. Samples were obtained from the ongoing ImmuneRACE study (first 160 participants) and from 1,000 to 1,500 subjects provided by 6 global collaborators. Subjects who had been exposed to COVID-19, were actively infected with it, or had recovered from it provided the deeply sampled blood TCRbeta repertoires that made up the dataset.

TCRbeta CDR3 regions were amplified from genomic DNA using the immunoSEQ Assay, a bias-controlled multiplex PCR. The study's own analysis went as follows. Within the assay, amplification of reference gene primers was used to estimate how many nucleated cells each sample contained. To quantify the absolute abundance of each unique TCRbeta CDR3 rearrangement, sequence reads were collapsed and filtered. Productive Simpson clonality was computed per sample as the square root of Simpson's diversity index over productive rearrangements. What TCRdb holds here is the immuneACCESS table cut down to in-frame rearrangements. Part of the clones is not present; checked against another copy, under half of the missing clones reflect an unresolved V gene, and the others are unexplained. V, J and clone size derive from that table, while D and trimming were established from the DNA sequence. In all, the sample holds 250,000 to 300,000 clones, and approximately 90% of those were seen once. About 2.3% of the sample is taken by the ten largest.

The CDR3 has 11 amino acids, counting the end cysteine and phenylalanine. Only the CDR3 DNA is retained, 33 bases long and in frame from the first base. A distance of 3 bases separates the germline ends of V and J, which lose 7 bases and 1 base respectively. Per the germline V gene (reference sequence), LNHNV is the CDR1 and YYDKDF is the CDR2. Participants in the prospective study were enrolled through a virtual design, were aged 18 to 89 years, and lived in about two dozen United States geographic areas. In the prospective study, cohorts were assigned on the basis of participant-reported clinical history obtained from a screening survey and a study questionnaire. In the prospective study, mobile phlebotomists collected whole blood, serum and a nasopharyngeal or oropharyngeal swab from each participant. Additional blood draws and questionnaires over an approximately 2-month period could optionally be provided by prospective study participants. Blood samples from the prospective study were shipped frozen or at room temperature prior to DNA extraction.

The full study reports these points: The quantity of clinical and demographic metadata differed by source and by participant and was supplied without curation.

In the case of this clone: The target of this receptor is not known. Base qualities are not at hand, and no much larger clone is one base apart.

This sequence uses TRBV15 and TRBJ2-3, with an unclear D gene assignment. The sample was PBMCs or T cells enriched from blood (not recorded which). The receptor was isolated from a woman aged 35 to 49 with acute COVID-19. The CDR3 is CATTGTDTQYF. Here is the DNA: TGTGCCACCACCGGCACAGATACGCAGTATTTT.